Listed below are T cell receptor beta chains from one sample, sequenced in a study of blood T cells in healthy people across ages. TCRdb re-derived calls from the 5' RACE reads in MiXCR, one entry per CDR3 protein. This sample has some 1.7 million distinct CDR3 sequences, with roughly 27% found just once. Sequencing was carried out using blood. The source of these receptors is a woman aged 25 to 39 in good health. Each CDR3 is given with its conserved first and last residue. D genes are given only for firm matches. A clone size is listed for some rows: how often the clone was seen (once, few, many), or a class if it is expanded.

clone size	V gene	J gene	D gene	CDR3 DNA	CDR3 protein
.	TRBV20-1	TRBJ2-7	.	TGCAGTGCTAGGCTACGGACCATTCGCAATGAGCAGTACTTC	CSARLRTIRNEQYF
few	TRBV20-1	TRBJ1-4	TRBD1	TGCAGTGCTTCTCGGGACAGCTCATTTAATGAAAAACTGTTTTTT	CSASRDSSFNEKLFF
.	TRBV30	TRBJ2-4	.	TGTGCCTGGAGTGTCAAGGCTGTAGCCAAAAACATTCAGTACTTC	CAWSVKAVAKNIQYF
.	TRBV2	TRBJ2-7	.	TGTGCCAGCAGTGAAGGGTTTCGGAAGTCCTACGAGCAGTACTTC	CASSEGFRKSYEQYF
few	TRBV7-9	TRBJ1-4	.	TGTGCCAGCAGCGACCGGGACCCGGGGAATGAAAAACTGTTTTTT	CASSDRDPGNEKLFF
.	TRBV5-1	TRBJ2-1	TRBD2	TGCGCCAGCAGCGCCCTAGCGGGCTTAAACAATGAGCAGTTCTTC	CASSALAGLNNEQFF
few	TRBV11-2	TRBJ2-1	.	TGTGCCAGCAGCTCGCTGGTCGGAACACTGGCCTACAATGAGCAGTTCTTC	CASSSLVGTLAYNEQFF
few	TRBV12-3/TRBV12-4	TRBJ2-4	TRBD1	TGTGCCAGCAGTTTAGCGCCTCGGACAGGGGATAGGGAGCAGTACTTC	CASSLAPRTGDREQYF
many	TRBV7-9	TRBJ1-2	.	TGTGCCAGCAGCCCCGTCCAGAGGGACTATGGCTACACCTTC	CASSPVQRDYGYTF
few	TRBV15	TRBJ2-1	.	TGTGCCACCAGCAGCCCCTCCCCCGGGGTCAATGAGCAGTTCTTC	CATSSPSPGVNEQFF
.	TRBV6-5	TRBJ1-5	.	TGTGCCAGCAGCCCCTTATTGGGACGTAATCAGCCCCAGCATTTT	CASSPLLGRNQPQHF
.	TRBV7-6	TRBJ2-1	TRBD2	TGTGCCAGCAGCATCACTAGCGGCGAGCAGTTCTTC	CASSITSGEQFF
few	TRBV7-2	TRBJ1-4	.	TGTGCCAGCAGTGGGGGGGCATCAACTAATGAAAAACTGTTTTTT	CASSGGASTNEKLFF
.	TRBV3-1	TRBJ1-6	TRBD1	TGTGCCAGCAGCCAAGAGGGGACAGGGGGGTATAATTCACCCCTCCACTTT	CASSQEGTGGYNSPLHF
.	TRBV12-3/TRBV12-4	TRBJ1-4	.	TGTGCCAGCAGTCTCCCTCAGGGACGGGAAAAACTGTTTTTT	CASSLPQGREKLFF
few	TRBV29-1	TRBJ1-1	TRBD1	TGCAGCTATAGACAGGGAGTCACTGAAGCTTTCTTT	CSYRQGVTEAFF
.	TRBV30	TRBJ2-5	TRBD2	TGTGCCTGGATTGGGTCGATGGGGACTAGCGGGTTTCAAGAGACCCAGTACTTC	CAWIGSMGTSGFQETQYF
.	TRBV11-1	TRBJ2-3	TRBD1	TGTGCCAGCGCGGGACAGGAGCAATCAGATACGCAGTATTTT	CASAGQEQSDTQYF
few	TRBV14	TRBJ2-1	.	TGTGCCAGCAGCTCTCTAGAGAGCTCCTACAATGAGCAGTTCTTC	CASSSLESSYNEQFF
.	TRBV2	TRBJ2-5	TRBD2	TGTGCCAGCAGTTTGGCGGGGGTCGAAGAGACCCAGTACTTC	CASSLAGVEETQYF
few	TRBV10-3	TRBJ2-2	TRBD1	TGTGCCATCAGTGAGGGGCTTGGACAGGGGGCGGAGAAGGACACCGGGGAGCTGTTTTTT	CAISEGLGQGAEKDTGELFF
.	TRBV10-3	TRBJ2-5	.	TGTGCCATCAGCCGCGACCAAGAGACCCAGTACTTC	CAISRDQETQYF
.	TRBV7-9	TRBJ2-3	.	TGTGCCAGCAGCTTGATTGGCAATCCCACAGATACGCAGTATTTT	CASSLIGNPTDTQYF
once	TRBV7-9	TRBJ1-1	.	TGTGCCAGCAGCTTAGCCGGCAGGAGGAACACTGAAGCTTTCTTT	CASSLAGRRNTEAFF